This T cell receptor (beta chain) was recorded in a study of blood T cell repertoires in COVID-19. Study in general: The samples span acute and convalescent COVID-19 from the United States, Italy and Spain. The analysed material was cDNA or gDNA that came from T cells, B-cell-depleted T cells, or PBMCs.

Original analysis: Estimated nucleated cell counts came from reference gene primer amplification. The repertoire was sequenced with immunoSEQ multiplex PCR; TCRdb's copy has only in-frame clones and lacks some. D and trimming come from the DNA, and the V and J calls and clone size come from that table. The data show around 160,000 clones, with 82% seen just once and about 16% held by the top ten. CDR1 is LNHDA, CDR2 SQIVND, per germline (reference sequence). J was trimmed by 4 bases and V by 1 base; bases with no gene match: 3. This CDR3 has 14 residues. The specimen was peripheral blood. The receptor comes from a human donor with acute or convalescent COVID-19. The donor label of this sample is uncertain. The V gene is TRBV19, the J gene TRBJ1-2; 7 nucleotides line up with TRBD1. The CDR3 nucleotides read TGTGCCAGTAGTATAGGGGGACAGCTCTATGGCTACACCTTC. This gives the protein CASSIGGQLYGYTF.